This T cell receptor (beta chain) was observed in a study of regulatory T cells in long-lasting Graves disease. Investigators prepared the TCR beta libraries by applying iRepertoire HTBI primers and Arm-PCR of CDR3 regions. TCRdb re-called the multiplex PCR reads through MiXCR, storing one row per CDR3 protein. Of roughly 400,000 distinct CDR3 sequences in the sample, roughly 21% are singletons; the top ten hold 14%. The time point denotes: persistent/refractory GD, antithyroid drugs over 5 years with positive TRAb. PBMCs were the source of the RNA used for TCR sequencing. Doctors identified Graves' disease using the American Thyroid Association guidelines. The CDR3 extends over 12 amino acids. V was pared by 4 bases and J by 3 bases, with 5 bases between. Germline CDR1 reads SGHTS; CDR2 reads YDEGEE. This clonotype was seen a few times. What it binds is not known. Study observations and caveats: Favored usage of TRBV28, TRBJ1-2 and TRBJ2-5 was recorded in persistent disease.

V is TRBV5-8 and J is TRBJ1-5; D gene uncertain. The sequencing here drew on peripheral blood mononuclear cells (PBMCs), taken when the disease was refractory, from a patient treated with antithyroid drugs. This receptor was taken from a female donor with Graves disease. CDR3 bases: TGTGCCAGCAGCAAAAACAATCAGCCCCAGCATTTT. It encodes CASSKNNQPQHF.